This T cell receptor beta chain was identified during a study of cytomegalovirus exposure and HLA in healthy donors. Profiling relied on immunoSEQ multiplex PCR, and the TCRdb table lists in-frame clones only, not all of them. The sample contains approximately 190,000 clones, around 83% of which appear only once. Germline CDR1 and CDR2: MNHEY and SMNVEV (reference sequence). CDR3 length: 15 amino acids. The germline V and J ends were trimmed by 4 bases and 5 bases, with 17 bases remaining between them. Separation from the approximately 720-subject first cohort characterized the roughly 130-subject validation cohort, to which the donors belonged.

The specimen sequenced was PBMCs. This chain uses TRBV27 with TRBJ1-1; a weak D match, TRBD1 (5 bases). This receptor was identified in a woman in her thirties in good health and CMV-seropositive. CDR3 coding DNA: TGTGCCAGCAGTTCCCTAAGGACGACAGAGACTGAAGCTTTCTTT. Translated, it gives CASSSLRTTETEAFF.